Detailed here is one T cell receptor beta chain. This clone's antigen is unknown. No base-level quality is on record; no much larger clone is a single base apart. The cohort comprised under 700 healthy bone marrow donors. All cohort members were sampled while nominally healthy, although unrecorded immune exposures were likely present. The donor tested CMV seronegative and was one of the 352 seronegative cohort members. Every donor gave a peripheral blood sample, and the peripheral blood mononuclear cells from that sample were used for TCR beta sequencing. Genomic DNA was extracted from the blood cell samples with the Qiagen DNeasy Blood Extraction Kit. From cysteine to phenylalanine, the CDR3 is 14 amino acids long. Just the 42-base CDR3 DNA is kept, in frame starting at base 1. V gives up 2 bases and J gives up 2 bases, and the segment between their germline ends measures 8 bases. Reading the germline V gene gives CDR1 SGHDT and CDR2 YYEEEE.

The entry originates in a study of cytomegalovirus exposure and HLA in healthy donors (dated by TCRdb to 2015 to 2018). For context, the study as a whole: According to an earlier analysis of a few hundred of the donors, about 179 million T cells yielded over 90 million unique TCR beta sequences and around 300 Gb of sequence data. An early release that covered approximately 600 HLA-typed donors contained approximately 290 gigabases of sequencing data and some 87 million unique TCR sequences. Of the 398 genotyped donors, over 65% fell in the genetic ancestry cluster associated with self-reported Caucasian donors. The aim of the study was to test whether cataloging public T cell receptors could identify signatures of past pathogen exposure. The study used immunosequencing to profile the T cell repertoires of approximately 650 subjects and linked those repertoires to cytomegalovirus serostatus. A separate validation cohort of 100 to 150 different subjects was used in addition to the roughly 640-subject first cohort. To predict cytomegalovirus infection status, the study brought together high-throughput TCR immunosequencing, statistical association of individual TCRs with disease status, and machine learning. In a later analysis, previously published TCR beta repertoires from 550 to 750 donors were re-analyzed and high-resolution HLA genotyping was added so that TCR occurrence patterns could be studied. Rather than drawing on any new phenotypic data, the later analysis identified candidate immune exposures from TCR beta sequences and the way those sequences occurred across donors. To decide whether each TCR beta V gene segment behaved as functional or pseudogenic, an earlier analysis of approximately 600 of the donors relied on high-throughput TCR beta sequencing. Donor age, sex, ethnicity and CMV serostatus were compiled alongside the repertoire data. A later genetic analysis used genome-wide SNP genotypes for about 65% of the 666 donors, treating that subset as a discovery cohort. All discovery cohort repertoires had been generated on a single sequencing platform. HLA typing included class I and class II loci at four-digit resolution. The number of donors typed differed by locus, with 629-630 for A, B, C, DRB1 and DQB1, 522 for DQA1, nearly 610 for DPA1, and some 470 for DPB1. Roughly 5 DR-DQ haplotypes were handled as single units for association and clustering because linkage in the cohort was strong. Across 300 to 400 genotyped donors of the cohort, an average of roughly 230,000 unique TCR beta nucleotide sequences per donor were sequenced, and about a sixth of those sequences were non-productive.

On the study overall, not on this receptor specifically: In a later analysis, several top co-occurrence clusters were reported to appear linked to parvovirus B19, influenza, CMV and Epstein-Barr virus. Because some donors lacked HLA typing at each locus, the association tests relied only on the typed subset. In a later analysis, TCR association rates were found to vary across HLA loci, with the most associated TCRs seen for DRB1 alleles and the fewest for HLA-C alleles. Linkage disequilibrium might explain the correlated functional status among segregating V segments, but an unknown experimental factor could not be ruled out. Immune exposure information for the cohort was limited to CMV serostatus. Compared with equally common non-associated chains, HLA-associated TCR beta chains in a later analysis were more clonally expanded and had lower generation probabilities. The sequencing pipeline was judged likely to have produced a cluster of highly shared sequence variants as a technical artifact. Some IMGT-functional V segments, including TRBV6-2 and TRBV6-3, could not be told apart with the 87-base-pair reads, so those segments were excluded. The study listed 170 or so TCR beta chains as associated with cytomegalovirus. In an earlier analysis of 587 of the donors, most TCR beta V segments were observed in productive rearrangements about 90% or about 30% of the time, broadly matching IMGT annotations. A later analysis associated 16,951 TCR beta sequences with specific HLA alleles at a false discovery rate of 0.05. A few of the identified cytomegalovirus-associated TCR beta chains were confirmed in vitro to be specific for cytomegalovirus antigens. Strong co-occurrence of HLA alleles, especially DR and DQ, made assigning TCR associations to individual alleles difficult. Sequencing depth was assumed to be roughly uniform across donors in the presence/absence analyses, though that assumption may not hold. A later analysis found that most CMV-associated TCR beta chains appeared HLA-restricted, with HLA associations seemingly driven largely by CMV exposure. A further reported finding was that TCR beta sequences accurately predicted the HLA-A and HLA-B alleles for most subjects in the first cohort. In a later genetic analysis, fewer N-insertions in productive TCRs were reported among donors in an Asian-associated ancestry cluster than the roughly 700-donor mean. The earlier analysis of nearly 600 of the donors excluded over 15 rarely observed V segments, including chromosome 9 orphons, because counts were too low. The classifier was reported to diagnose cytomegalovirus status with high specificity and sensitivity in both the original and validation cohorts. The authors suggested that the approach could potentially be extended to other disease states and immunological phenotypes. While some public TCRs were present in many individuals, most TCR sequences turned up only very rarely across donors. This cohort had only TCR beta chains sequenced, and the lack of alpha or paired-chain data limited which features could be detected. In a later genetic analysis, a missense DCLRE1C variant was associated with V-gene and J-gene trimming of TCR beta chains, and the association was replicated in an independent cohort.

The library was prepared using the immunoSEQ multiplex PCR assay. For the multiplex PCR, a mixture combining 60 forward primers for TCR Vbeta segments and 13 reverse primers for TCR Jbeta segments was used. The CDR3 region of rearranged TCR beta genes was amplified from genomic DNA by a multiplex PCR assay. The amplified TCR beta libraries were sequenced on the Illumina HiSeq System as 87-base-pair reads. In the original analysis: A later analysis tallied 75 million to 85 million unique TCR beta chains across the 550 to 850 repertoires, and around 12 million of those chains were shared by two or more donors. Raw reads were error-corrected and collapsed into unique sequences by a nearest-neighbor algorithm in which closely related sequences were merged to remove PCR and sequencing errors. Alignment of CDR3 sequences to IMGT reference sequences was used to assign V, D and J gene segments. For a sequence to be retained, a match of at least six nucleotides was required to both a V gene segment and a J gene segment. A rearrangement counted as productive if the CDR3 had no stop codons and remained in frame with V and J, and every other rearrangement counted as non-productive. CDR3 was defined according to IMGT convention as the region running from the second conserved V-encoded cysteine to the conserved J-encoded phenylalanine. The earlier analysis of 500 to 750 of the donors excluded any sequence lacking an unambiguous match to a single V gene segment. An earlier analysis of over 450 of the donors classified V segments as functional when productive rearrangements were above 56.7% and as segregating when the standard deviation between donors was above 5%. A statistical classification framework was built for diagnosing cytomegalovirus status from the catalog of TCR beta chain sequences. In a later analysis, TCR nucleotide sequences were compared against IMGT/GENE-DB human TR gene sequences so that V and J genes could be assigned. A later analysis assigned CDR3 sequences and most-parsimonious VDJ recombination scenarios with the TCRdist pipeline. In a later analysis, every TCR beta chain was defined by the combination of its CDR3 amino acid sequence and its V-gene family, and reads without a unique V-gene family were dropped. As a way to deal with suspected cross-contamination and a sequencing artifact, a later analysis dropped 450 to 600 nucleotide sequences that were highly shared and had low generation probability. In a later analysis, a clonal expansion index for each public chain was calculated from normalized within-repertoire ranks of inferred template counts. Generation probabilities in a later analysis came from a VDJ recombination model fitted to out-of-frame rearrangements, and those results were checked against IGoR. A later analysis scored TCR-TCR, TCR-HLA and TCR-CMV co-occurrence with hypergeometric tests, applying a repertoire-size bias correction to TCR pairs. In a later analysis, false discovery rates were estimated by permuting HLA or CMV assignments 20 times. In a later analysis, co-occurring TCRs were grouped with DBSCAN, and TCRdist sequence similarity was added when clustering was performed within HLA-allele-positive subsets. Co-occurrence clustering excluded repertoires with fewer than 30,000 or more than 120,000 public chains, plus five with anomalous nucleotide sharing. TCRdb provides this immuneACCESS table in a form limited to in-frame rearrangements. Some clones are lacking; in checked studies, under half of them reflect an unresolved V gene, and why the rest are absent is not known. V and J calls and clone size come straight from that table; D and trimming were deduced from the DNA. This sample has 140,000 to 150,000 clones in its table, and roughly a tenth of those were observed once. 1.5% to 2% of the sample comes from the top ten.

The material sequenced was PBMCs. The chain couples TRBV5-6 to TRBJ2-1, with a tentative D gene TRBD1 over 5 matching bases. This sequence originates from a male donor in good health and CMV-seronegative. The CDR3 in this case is CASSFQGTYNEQFF. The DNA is TGTGCCAGCAGCTTCCAGGGCACCTACAATGAGCAGTTCTTC. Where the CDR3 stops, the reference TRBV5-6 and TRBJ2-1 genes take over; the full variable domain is DAGVTQSPTHLIKTRGQQVTLRCSPKSGHDTVSWYQQALGQGPQFIFQYYEEEERQRGNFPDRFSGHQFPNYSSELNVNALLLGDSALYLCASSFQGTYNEQFFGPGTRLTVL.